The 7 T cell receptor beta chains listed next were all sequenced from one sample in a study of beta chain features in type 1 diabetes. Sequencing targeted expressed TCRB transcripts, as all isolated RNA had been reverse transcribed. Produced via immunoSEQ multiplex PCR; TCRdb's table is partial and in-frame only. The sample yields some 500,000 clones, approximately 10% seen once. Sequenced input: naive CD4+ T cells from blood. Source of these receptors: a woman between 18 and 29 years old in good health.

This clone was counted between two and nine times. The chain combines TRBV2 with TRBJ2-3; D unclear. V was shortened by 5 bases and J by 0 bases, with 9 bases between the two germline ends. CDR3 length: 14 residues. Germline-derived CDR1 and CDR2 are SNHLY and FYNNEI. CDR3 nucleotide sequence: TGTGCCAGCAGTCCAGCACTTAGCACAGATACGCAGTATTTT. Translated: CASSPALSTDTQYF.

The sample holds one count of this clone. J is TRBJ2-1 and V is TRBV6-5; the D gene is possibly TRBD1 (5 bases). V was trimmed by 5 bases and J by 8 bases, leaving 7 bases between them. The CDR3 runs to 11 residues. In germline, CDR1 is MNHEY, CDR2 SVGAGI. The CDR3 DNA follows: TGTGCCAGCAGTGGGGCCCATGAGCAGTTCTTC. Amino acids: CASSGAHEQFF.

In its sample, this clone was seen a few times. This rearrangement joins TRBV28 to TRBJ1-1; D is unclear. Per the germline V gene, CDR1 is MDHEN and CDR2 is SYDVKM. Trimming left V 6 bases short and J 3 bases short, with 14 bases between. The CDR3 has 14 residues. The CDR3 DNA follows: TGTGCCAGCAGCCTCAACTTTGTGGACACTGAAGCTTTCTTT. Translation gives CASSLNFVDTEAFF.

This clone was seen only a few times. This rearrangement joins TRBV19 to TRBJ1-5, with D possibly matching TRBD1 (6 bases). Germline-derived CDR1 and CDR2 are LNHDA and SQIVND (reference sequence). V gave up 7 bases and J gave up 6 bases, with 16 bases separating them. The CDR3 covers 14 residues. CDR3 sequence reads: CASTSEGVGQPQHF. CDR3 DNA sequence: TGTGCCAGTACTTCCGAGGGGGTCGGTCAGCCCCAGCATTTT.

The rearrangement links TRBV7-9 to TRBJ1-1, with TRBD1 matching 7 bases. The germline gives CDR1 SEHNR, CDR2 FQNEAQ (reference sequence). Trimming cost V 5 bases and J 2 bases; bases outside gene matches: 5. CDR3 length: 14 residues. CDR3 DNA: TGTGCCAGCAGCCCGACAGGGAGAAACACTGAAGCTTTCTTT. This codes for CASSPTGRNTEAFF.

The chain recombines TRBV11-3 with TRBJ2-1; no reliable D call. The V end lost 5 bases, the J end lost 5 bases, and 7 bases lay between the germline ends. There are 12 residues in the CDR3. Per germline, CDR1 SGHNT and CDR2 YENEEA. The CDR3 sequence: CASSQSHNEQFF. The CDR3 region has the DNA TGTGCCAGCAGCCAAAGCCACAATGAGCAGTTCTTC.

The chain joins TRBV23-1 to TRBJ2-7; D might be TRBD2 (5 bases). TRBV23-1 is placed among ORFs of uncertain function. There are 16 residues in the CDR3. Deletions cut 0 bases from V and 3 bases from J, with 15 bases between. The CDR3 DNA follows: TGCGCCAGCAGTCAATCGCTCCCGGAGGATCTCTACGAGCAGTACGTC. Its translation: CASSQSLPEDLYEQYV.